A single sample is the source of the 28 T cell receptor beta chains below, sequenced in a study of cytotoxic CD8 clonotypes in ibrutinib-treated CLL (dated by TCRdb to 2020 to 2023). In the paper's terms, the time point label means: 20 to 30 months on ibrutinib. Library preparation used the immunoSEQ multiplex PCR assay. Entries here come from immuneACCESS through TCRdb and include only in-frame sequences with V and J called. Some clones fail to appear in such tables; in the studies checked, an unresolved V gene covers under half of the shortfall, and the cause of the remainder is unknown. The table for this sample lists around 70,000 clones; roughly 85% of them were counted only once. The ten largest clones represent 38% of the sample. Sequencing used PBMCs, obtained after 24 months of ibrutinib treatment. The receptors come from a human donor with chronic lymphocytic leukemia.

The chain uses TRBV5-4 and TRBJ2-7; 7 nucleotides match TRBD2. CDR1 is SGHNT, CDR2 YYREEE, per germline (reference sequence). V shed 3 bases, J shed 0 bases, and the junction held 3 bases outside the gene matches. The CDR3 sequence is 14 residues long. The CDR3 sequence is CASSSSGVSYEQYF. Written as DNA, the CDR3 is TGTGCCAGCAGCTCCAGCGGGGTCTCCTACGAGCAGTACTTC.

The chain employs TRBV18 and TRBJ2-3, with D unresolved. Germline values: CDR1 KGHSH, CDR2 LQKENI. The CDR3 loop spans 13 amino acids. The V gene lost 0 bases and the J gene lost 4 bases, with 5 bases spanning the gap. CDR3 coding DNA: TGTGCCAGCTCACCACCAGCTTCAGATACGCAGTATTTT. It is translated as CASSPPASDTQYF.

The V call is TRBV5-1, the J call TRBJ2-1; 10 bases match TRBD1. Germline V gene data show CDR1 as SGHRS and CDR2 as YFSETQ. Losses at the gene ends were 4 bases for V and 5 bases for J; bases not matched to a gene: 6. CDR3 length: 15 residues. This CDR3 reads CASSRGGTGDNEQFF. CDR3 sequence (DNA): TGCGCCAGCAGCAGGGGTGGGACAGGGGACAATGAGCAGTTCTTC.

This rearrangement joins TRBV4-2 to TRBJ2-1; 12 positions agree with TRBD2. V shed 4 bases and J 6 bases; nucleotides not matched to a gene: 10. CDR3 length: 17 amino acids. Germline-derived CDR1 and CDR2 are LGHNA and YNFKEQ. CDR3 region: CASSPERLAGASNEQFF. CDR3 bases: TGTGCCAGCAGCCCGGAAAGACTAGCGGGAGCTTCCAATGAGCAGTTCTTC.

V usage is TRBV7-9 and J usage is TRBJ1-1; TRBD1 matches at 8 bases. The J segment lost 1 base and the V segment lost 1 base, leaving 5 bases of the junction unmatched. Germline V CDR1 and CDR2: SEHNR, FQNEAQ (reference sequence). This CDR3 has 16 residues. CDR3 nucleotides: TGTGCCAGCAGCTTAGTATCAGGACAGGGGAACACTGAAGCTTTCTTT. Amino acids: CASSLVSGQGNTEAFF.

A single count supports this clone. The chain recombines TRBV19 with TRBJ1-4; tentatively, D is TRBD1 (5 bases). This CDR3 is 14 amino acids long. V lost 5 bases and J lost 4, with 11 bases in between. Per germline, CDR1 LNHDA and CDR2 SQIVND (reference sequence). CDR3 nucleotide sequence: TGTGCCAGTAGTCCCGGGACGGGTAATGAAAAACTGTTTTTT. Protein sequence: CASSPGTGNEKLFF.

With regard to this clone: Other DNA sequences from this sample encode an identical CDR3 as well. The rearrangement joins TRBV27 to TRBJ2-6; D not resolved. CDR1 is MNHEY and CDR2 is SMNVEV in the germline V gene (reference sequence). Trimming left V 4 bases short and J 0 bases short, with 7 bases between. The CDR3 contains 15 residues. This chain's CDR3 is CASSSLGSGANVLTF. CDR3 DNA: TGTGCCAGCAGTTCCCTTGGCTCTGGGGCCAACGTCCTGACTTTC.

The rearrangement joins TRBV7-2 to TRBJ1-4, with 7 positions matching TRBD1. J gave up 8 bases and V 2 bases, and 8 bases lay outside the gene matches. CDR1 and CDR2 (germline): SGHTA, FQGNSA. This CDR3 comprises 15 residues. CDR3 sequence (DNA): TGTGCCAGCAGCTTAACCGGGACAGTAATGGAAAAACTGTTTTTT. It codes for CASSLTGTVMEKLFF.

The chain uses TRBV5-4 and TRBJ2-3; TRBD2 matches at 7 bases. Germline-derived CDR1 and CDR2 are SGHNT and YYREEE (reference sequence). The CDR3 extends over 15 amino acids. Trimming removed 4 bases from V and 2 bases from J; junction bases left unmatched: 7. The CDR3 DNA reads as TGTGCCAGCAGCCGGATGGGACTACTCACAGATACGCAGTATTTT. Amino acid sequence: CASSRMGLLTDTQYF.

This rearrangement joins TRBV5-6 to TRBJ2-7, with TRBD1 as a possible D gene (5 bases). Trimming took off 2 bases at V and 7 bases at J, with 13 bases between the two ends. CDR1 SGHDT and CDR2 YYEEEE come from the germline V gene. The CDR3 is made up of 13 amino acids. The CDR3 DNA reads as TGTGCCAGCAGCTTAATTGACAGTTGGGAGCAGTACTTC. It yields the protein CASSLIDSWEQYF.

This clone has just a few counts. V and J are TRBV14 and TRBJ2-3, with TRBD2 matching over 9 bases. The junction had 11 bases not matched to a gene; V was cut back by 0 bases and J by 7 bases. The CDR3 sequence is 17 residues long. In germline, CDR1 is SGHDN, CDR2 FVKESK. CDR3 bases: TGTGCCAGCAGCCAAGATGTGCTAGCGGGATGGATTCATACGCAGTATTTT. Translating it yields CASSQDVLAGWIHTQYF. Complete variable domain (other parts from reference TRBV14 and TRBJ2-3): EAGVTQFPSHSVIEKGQTVTLRCDPISGHDNLYWYRRVMGKEIKFLLHFVKESKQDESGMPNNRFLAERTGGTYSTLKVQPAELEDSGVYFCASSQDVLAGWIHTQYFGPGTRLTVL.

The chain has TRBV5-4 and TRBJ2-4; D unresolved. This CDR3 region has 15 residues. Germline CDR1 SGHNT, CDR2 YYREEE (reference sequence). Trimming took off 0 bases at V and 0 bases at J, with 7 bases between the two ends. The CDR3 DNA sequence: TGTGCCAGCAGCTTGGGTACGGTAGCCAAAAACATTCAGTACTTC. It translates to CASSLGTVAKNIQYF.

V usage is TRBV28 and J usage is TRBJ2-3; tentatively, D is TRBD1 or TRBD2 (5 bases each). The germline CDR1 and CDR2 sequences are MDHEN and SYDVKM. Trimming pared 2 bases from V and 8 bases from J, leaving 5 bases between. The length of the CDR3 is 11 residues. As DNA, the CDR3 is TGTGCCAGCAGTTTAGGGGGTACGCAGTATTTT. Protein sequence: CASSLGGTQYF. The whole variable domain, filled in from reference TRBV28 and TRBJ2-3, reads DVKVTQSSRYLVKRTGEKVFLECVQDMDHENMFWYRQDPGLGLRLIYFSYDVKMKEKGDIPEGYSVSREKKERFSLILESASTNQTSMYLCASSLGGTQYFGPGTRLTVL.

This chain uses TRBV30 with TRBJ1-2; unclear D gene. Germline V gives CDR1 GTSNPN, CDR2 SVGIG (reference sequence). V lost 0 bases, J lost 3 bases, and 14 bases lay in between. The CDR3 loop spans 15 amino acids. The CDR3: CAWSVAAASYYGYTF. CDR3 coding DNA: TGTGCCTGGAGTGTAGCGGCAGCAAGTTACTATGGCTACACCTTC.

The V call is TRBV5-4, the J call TRBJ1-2, with D perhaps TRBD1 (5 bases). The germline CDR1 and CDR2 sequences are SGHNT and YYREEE (reference sequence). With 0 bases removed from V and 11 bases from J, the gap between germline ends came to 17 bases. The CDR3 length is 14 residues. CDR3 nucleotides: TGTGCCAGCAGCTTGGAGGCGGGGCCTAGTCATTACACCTTC. Translated, it gives CASSLEAGPSHYTF.

V gene TRBV27 combines with J gene TRBJ2-5; D possibly matches TRBD1 or TRBD2 (7 bases each). The CDR3 runs 14 residues. CDR1 is MNHEY, CDR2 SMNVEV, per germline (reference sequence). V was clipped by 3 bases and J by 5 bases, with 13 bases between them. The CDR3 sequence is CASSFMGGGETQYF. As DNA, the CDR3 is TGTGCCAGCAGTTTCATGGGAGGGGGCGAGACCCAGTACTTC.

This clone was found once. The chain is built from TRBV6-1 and TRBJ1-2; the D gene is possibly TRBD1 (6 bases). V was shortened by 1 base and J by 4 bases, with 16 bases between the two germline ends. The CDR3 has 16 residues. Germline V gene sequence: CDR1 MNHNS, CDR2 SASEGT. The CDR3 sequence is CASSEVGRGKGYGYTF. In nucleotides, the CDR3 is TGTGCCAGCAGTGAAGTAGGCAGGGGCAAAGGCTATGGCTACACCTTC.

The rearrangement links TRBV7-8 to TRBJ1-5; D might be TRBD1 (6 bases). Between the trimmed V and J ends, which lost 5 bases and 0 bases, there was a span of 14 bases. The CDR3 runs to 16 residues. CDR1 and CDR2 from the germline V gene are SGHVS and FQNEAQ. CDR3 nucleotides: TGTGCCAGCAGCCTGGGACAATCTTATAGCAATCAGCCCCAGCATTTT. Amino acid sequence: CASSLGQSYSNQPQHF.

V and J are TRBV27 and TRBJ1-2; 11 nucleotides align to TRBD1. The germline V gene has CDR1 MNHEY and CDR2 SMNVEV (reference sequence). V shed 6 bases, J shed 8 bases, and the junction held 17 bases outside the gene matches. CDR3 length equals 17 residues. The CDR3 bases are TGTGCCAGCAGACCCCTGATCGCAGGACAGGGGGCGTCCGGCTACACCTTC. Translating gives CASRPLIAGQGASGYTF.

The chain couples TRBV6-6 to TRBJ1-5; tentatively, D is TRBD1 (5 bases). Germline V gene sequence: CDR1 MNHNY, CDR2 SVGAGI (reference sequence). Trimming pared 5 bases from V and 4 bases from J, leaving 9 bases between. CDR3 length equals 13 residues. The CDR3 spells CASSNGGNQPQHF. The DNA of the CDR3 is TGTGCCAGCAGTAATGGGGGGAATCAGCCCCAGCATTTT.

The CDR3 spells CASSENGRGISYEQYF. CDR3 nucleotide sequence: TGCGCCAGCAGTGAGAATGGCAGGGGCATTTCCTACGAGCAGTACTTC. The chain employs TRBV10-2 and TRBJ2-7; possibly TRBD1 for D (6 bases). Germline values: CDR1 WSHSY, CDR2 SAAADI. V was trimmed by 2 bases and J by 1 base, leaving 15 bases between them. The CDR3 has 16 amino acids.

The chain uses TRBV6-4 and TRBJ2-2; tentatively, D is TRBD2 (5 bases). Trimming stripped 3 bases from V and 1 base from J, with 6 bases between. The V gene's germline CDR1 is MRHNA and CDR2 SNTAGT. The CDR3 is 14 residues long. The CDR3 here is CASSERGNTGELFF. The CDR3 bases are TGTGCCAGCAGTGAACGGGGGAACACCGGGGAGCTGTTTTTT.

The chain recombines TRBV28 with TRBJ2-1; the match to TRBD2 covers 8 bases. Germline V gives CDR1 MDHEN, CDR2 SYDVKM. Trimming at V came to 5 bases and at J to 8 bases, leaving 8 bases not matched to a gene. CDR3 length: 14 amino acids. The CDR3 spells CASSNPGLGDEQFF. The CDR3 DNA follows: TGTGCCAGCAGTAACCCGGGACTAGGGGATGAGCAGTTCTTC.

This clone came up a few times. The chain carries TRBV28 and TRBJ1-1; 7 bases map to TRBD1. The CDR3 contains 14 residues. Trimming cost V 7 bases and J 0 bases; bases outside gene matches: 5. CDR1 MDHEN and CDR2 SYDVKM come from the germline V gene. In DNA, the CDR3 is TGTGCCAGCAAGGCAGGGGGGTTGAACACTGAAGCTTTCTTT. Translation gives CASKAGGLNTEAFF.

The V call is TRBV10-1, the J call TRBJ2-4; D is unclear. Looked up from germline, CDR1 is WNHNN and CDR2 is SYGVQD (reference sequence). V lost 3 bases to trimming and J lost 1 base, with 7 bases between them. This CDR3 comprises 14 residues. Here the CDR3 DNA reads TGCGCCAGCAGTGATCTCCGGGCCAAAAACATTCAGTACTTC. The encoded protein is CASSDLRAKNIQYF.

The chain employs TRBV10-3 and TRBJ2-7; 11 bases align to TRBD1. The CDR3 is 16 residues long. CDR1 is ENHRY, CDR2 SYGVKD, per germline. V lost 6 bases to trimming and J lost 6 bases; unmatched junction nucleotides: 13. CDR3 region: CAIRGGPGQGASEQYF. CDR3 nucleotide sequence: TGTGCCATCAGGGGGGGCCCAGGACAGGGGGCCAGCGAGCAGTACTTC.

V is TRBV19 and J is TRBJ2-3; 11 bases map to TRBD2. This CDR3 has 20 amino acids. J gave up 6 bases and V 3 bases, and 20 bases lay outside the gene matches. In germline, CDR1 is LNHDA, CDR2 SQIVND (reference sequence). CDR3 nucleotide sequence: TGTGCCAGTAGTATGTCCGGGGGGCGACTAGCGGGACATGCTGTGGATACGCAGTATTTT. Translated: CASSMSGGRLAGHAVDTQYF.

This clone appeared a few times. The V gene is TRBV28, the J gene TRBJ2-5, with TRBD1 identical over 8 bases. The CDR3 is 14 amino acids. The V segment lost 3 bases and the J segment 2 bases; nucleotides outside the gene matches: 2. Germline V gives CDR1 MDHEN, CDR2 SYDVKM. CDR3 residues: CASSLGQEQETQYF. DNA for the CDR3: TGTGCCAGCAGTTTGGGACAGGAACAAGAGACCCAGTACTTC.